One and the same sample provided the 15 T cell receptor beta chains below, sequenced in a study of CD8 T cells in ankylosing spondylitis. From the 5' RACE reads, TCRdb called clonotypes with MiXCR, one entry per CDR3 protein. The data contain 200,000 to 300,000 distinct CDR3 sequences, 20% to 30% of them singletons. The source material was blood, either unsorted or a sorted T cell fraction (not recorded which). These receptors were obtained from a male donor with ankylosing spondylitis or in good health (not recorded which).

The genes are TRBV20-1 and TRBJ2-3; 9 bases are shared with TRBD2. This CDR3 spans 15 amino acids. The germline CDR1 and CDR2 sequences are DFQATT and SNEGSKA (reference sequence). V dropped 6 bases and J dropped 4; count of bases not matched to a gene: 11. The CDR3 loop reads CSAVYGGGAADTQYF. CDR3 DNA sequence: TGCAGTGCCGTTTACGGCGGGGGGGCGGCAGATACGCAGTATTTT.

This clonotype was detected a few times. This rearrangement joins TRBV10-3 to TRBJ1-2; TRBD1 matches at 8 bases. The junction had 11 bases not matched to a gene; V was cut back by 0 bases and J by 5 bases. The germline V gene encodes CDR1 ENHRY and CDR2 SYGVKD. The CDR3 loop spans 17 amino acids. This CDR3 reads CAISESSSGQESYGYTF. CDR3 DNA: TGTGCCATCAGTGAGTCGAGTTCGGGACAGGAGAGTTATGGCTACACCTTC.

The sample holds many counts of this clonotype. CDR3 DNA: TGTGCCAGCAGCAACATTCAGGGGAACACTGAAGCTTTCTTT. It specifies CASSNIQGNTEAFF. V and J are TRBV7-9 and TRBJ1-1; the D gene is possibly TRBD1 (5 bases). Between the trimmed V and J ends, which lost 5 bases and 1 base, there was a span of 11 bases. The CDR3 contains 14 residues. Germline assignment: CDR1 SEHNR and CDR2 FQNEAQ (reference sequence).

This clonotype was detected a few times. The CDR3 sequence: CSARDLASTYEQYF. Here the CDR3 DNA reads TGCAGTGCTAGAGATCTAGCCTCGACCTACGAGCAGTACTTC. The genes are TRBV20-1 and TRBJ2-7; D is possibly TRBD2 (5 bases). Germline loops: CDR1 DFQATT, CDR2 SNEGSKA (reference sequence). This CDR3 is 14 amino acids long. The germline V and J ends were trimmed by 0 bases and 2 bases, with 11 bases remaining between them.

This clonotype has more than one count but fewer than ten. The DNA for the CDR3 is TGCAGTGCTAGAGACCCGGGACAGGGACCCTACGAGCAGTACTTC. Protein: CSARDPGQGPYEQYF. The rearrangement joins TRBV20-1 to TRBJ2-7; 9 bases map to TRBD1. J was trimmed by 2 bases and V by 0 bases; bases with no gene match: 5. Per germline, CDR1 DFQATT and CDR2 SNEGSKA (reference sequence). The CDR3 sequence is 15 residues long.

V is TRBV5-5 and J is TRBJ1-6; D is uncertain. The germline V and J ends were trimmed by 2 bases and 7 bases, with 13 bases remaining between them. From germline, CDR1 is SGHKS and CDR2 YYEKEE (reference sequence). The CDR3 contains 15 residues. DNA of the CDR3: TGTGCCAGCAGCTTCGTAGGACGAGGGAATTCACCCCTCCACTTT. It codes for CASSFVGRGNSPLHF.

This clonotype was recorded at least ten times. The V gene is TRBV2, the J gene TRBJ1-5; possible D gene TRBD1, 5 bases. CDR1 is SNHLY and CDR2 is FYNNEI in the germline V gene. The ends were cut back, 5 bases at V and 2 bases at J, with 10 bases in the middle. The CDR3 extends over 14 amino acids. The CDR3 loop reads CASSSRGGNQPQHF. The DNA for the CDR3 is TGTGCCAGCAGTTCCCGGGGGGGCAATCAGCCCCAGCATTTT.

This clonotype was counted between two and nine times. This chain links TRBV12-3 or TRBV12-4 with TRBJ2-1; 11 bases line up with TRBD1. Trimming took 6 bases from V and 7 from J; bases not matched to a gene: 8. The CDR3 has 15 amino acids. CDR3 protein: CASSRDRGWENEQFF. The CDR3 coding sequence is TGTGCCAGCAGCCGGGACAGGGGGTGGGAGAATGAGCAGTTCTTC.

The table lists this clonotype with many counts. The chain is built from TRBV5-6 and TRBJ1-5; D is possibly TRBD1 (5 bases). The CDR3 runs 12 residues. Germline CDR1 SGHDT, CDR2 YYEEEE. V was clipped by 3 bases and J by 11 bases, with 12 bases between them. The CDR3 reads CASSSREGAQHF. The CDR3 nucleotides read TGTGCCAGCAGCTCAAGGGAAGGGGCCCAGCATTTT.

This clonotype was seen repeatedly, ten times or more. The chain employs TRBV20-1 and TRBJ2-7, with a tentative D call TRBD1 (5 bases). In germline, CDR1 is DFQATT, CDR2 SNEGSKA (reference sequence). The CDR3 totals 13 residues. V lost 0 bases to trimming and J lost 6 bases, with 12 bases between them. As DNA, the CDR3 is TGCAGTGCTAGAGATATTGCAAGGGGCGAGCAGTACTTC. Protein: CSARDIARGEQYF.

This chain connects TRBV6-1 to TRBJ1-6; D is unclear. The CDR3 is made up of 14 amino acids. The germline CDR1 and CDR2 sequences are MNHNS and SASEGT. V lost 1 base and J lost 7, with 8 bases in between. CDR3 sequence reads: CASSEGKWNSPLHF. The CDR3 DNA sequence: TGTGCCAGCAGTGAAGGGAAATGGAATTCACCCCTCCACTTT.

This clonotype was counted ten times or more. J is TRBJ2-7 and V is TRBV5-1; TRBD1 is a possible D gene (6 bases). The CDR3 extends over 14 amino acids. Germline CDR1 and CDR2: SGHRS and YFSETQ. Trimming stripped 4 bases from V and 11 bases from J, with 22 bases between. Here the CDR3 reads CASSPGRDTPREYF. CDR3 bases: TGCGCCAGCAGCCCGGGTCGGGACACCCCACGGGAGTACTTC.

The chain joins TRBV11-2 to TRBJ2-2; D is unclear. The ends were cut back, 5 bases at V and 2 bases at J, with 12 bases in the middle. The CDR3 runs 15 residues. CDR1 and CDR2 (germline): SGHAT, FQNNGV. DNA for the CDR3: TGTGCCAGCAGCCCAAGGTGGGAAAACACCGGGGAGCTGTTTTTT. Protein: CASSPRWENTGELFF.

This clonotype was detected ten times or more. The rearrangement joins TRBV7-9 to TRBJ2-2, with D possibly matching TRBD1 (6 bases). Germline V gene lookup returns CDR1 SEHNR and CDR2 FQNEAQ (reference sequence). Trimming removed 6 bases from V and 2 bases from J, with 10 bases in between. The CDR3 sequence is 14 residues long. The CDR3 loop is CASRRQANTGELFF. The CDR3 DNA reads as TGTGCCAGCAGAAGACAGGCTAACACCGGGGAGCTGTTTTTT. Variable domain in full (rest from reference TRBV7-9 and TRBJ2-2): DTGVSQNPRHKITKRGQNVTFRCDPISEHNRLYWYRQTLGQGPEFLTYFQNEAQLEKSRLLSDRFSAERPKGSFSTLEIQRTEQGDSAMYLCASRRQANTGELFFGEGSRLTVL.

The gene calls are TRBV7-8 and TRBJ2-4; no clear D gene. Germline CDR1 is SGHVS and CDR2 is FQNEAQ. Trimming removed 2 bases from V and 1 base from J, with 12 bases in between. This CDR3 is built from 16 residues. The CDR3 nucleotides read TGTGCCAGCAGCTTAAGGGTGGGGATGGCCAAAAACATTCAGTACTTC. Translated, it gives CASSLRVGMAKNIQYF.